A selection of T cell receptor beta chains follows, all from one sample in a study of T cell responses to AZD1222 COVID-19 vaccine. Repertoires were generated with immunoSEQ multiplex PCR, while TCRdb's copy carries only in-frame clones and drops some. The sample contains roughly 160,000 clones, approximately 90% of which appear only once. The material was peripheral blood, obtained 28 days after the second AZD1222 dose. These receptor sequences come from an adult who received the AZD1222 COVID-19 vaccine. The CDR3 runs from the conserved cysteine through the conserved F or W. Fields, in order: V gene, J gene, CDR3 length, D gene, clone size, CDR3 protein, CDR3 DNA. D genes are given only for firm matches. Clone size is given for some rows only: seen once, a few or many times, or a class if the clone is expanded.

>TRBV11-2|TRBJ2-7|12|.|.
CASSSPLYEQYF
TGTGCCAGCAGCTCCCCTCTCTACGAGCAGTACTTC
>TRBV2|TRBJ1-6|15|TRBD1|.
CASRFGDRRNSPLHF
TGTGCCAGCAGGTTTGGGGACAGGAGAAATTCACCCCTCCACTTT
>TRBV9|TRBJ2-6|14|.|.
CASSVSSGANVLTF
TGTGCCAGCAGCGTGAGTTCTGGGGCCAACGTCCTGACTTTC
>TRBV4-3|TRBJ1-6|15|.|.
CASSQEGLDNSPLHF
TGCGCCAGCAGCCAGGAAGGCCTTGATAATTCACCCCTCCACTTT
>TRBV7-3|TRBJ2-2|16|TRBD2|once
CASRRTSGDYGGELFF
TGTGCCAGCAGAAGGACTAGTGGGGATTATGGCGGGGAGCTGTTTTTT
>TRBV3-1/TRBV3-2|TRBJ1-1|12|TRBD1|.
CASSWGQLEAFF
TGTGCCAGCAGCTGGGGACAGTTAGAAGCTTTCTTT
>TRBV12-3/TRBV12-4|TRBJ2-7|13|.|.
CASSLTSPHEQYF
TGTGCCAGCAGTTTAACTAGTCCCCACGAGCAGTACTTC
>TRBV6-5|TRBJ2-7|15|.|once
CASRVTGSPLYEQYF
TGTGCCAGCAGGGTTACAGGGAGCCCCCTCTACGAGCAGTACTTC
>TRBV3-1/TRBV3-2|TRBJ2-2|16|.|.
CASSRRAIRVTGELFF
TGTGCCAGCAGCCGACGTGCAATTAGGGTGACCGGGGAGCTGTTTTTT
>TRBV6-2/TRBV6-3|TRBJ2-6|17|TRBD2|.
CASSYGGGAYGANVLTF
TGTGCCAGCAGCTATGGCGGGGGGGCCTATGGGGCCAACGTCCTGACTTTC
>TRBV2|TRBJ1-6|15|TRBD1|once
CASSRDREVRSPLHF
TGTGCCAGCAGTAGAGACAGGGAGGTTCGTTCACCCCTCCACTTT
>TRBV4-3|TRBJ1-1|15|.|.
CASSRLTGSNTEAFF
TGCGCCAGCAGCCGACTGACAGGCTCCAACACTGAAGCTTTCTTT
>TRBV6-1|TRBJ1-2|13|.|.
CASSEVRDGGYTF
TGTGCCAGCAGTGAAGTCAGGGACGGGGGCTACACCTTC
>TRBV2|TRBJ1-5|15|.|.
CASSEAGPQGQPQHF
TGTGCCAGCAGTGAAGCAGGTCCCCAGGGGCAGCCCCAGCATTTT
>TRBV19|TRBJ1-5|14|.|once
CASSAGTPGRPQHF
TGTGCCAGTAGTGCCGGGACACCCGGACGGCCCCAGCATTTT
>TRBV11-3|TRBJ1-1|13|.|.
CASSAGPNTEAFF
TGTGCCAGCAGCGCCGGTCCGAACACTGAAGCTTTCTTT
>TRBV6-2/TRBV6-3|TRBJ2-1|15|.|.
CASSLAGSSYNEQFF
TGTGCCAGCAGTCTTGCCGGGAGCTCCTACAATGAGCAGTTCTTC
>TRBV7-8|TRBJ2-3|14|.|.
CASSLGIGTDTQYF
TGTGCCAGCAGCTTAGGGATAGGAACAGATACGCAGTATTTT
>TRBV6-1|TRBJ1-5|15|.|.
CASSESVYSNQPQHF
TGTGCCAGCAGTGAATCTGTTTATAGCAATCAGCCCCAGCATTTT
>TRBV5-1|TRBJ2-1|15|.|.
CASSWTTSSYNEQFF
TGCGCCAGCAGCTGGACTACCAGCTCCTACAATGAGCAGTTCTTC
>TRBV28|TRBJ2-2|14|.|.
CASSSGQNTGELFF
TGTGCCAGCAGTTCGGGACAGAACACCGGGGAGCTGTTTTTT
>TRBV6-1|TRBJ2-7|15|TRBD1|few
CASSEATGGSYEQYF
TGTGCCAGCAGTGAAGCTACAGGGGGGTCCTACGAGCAGTACTTC
>TRBV13|TRBJ2-7|17|.|once
CASSLGRRASRAYEQYF
TGTGCCAGCAGCTTAGGCCGTCGGGCTAGCCGTGCCTACGAGCAGTACTTC
>TRBV7-8|TRBJ1-1|18|.|.
CASSFGLGEADMNTEAFF
TGTGCCAGCAGCTTTGGCCTAGGGGAGGCGGACATGAACACTGAAGCTTTCTTT
>TRBV12-3/TRBV12-4|TRBJ1-2|12|.|.
CASLGGGRGYTF
TGTGCCAGCTTAGGGGGGGGGAGAGGCTACACCTTC
>TRBV6-2/TRBV6-3|TRBJ1-5|20|TRBD1|.
CASSSVPLGQGKVVNQPQHF
TGTGCCAGCAGTTCGGTCCCTCTGGGACAGGGGAAAGTGGTCAATCAGCCCCAGCATTTT
>TRBV9|TRBJ1-1|14|TRBD1|.
CASSISGGTGASSF
TGTGCCAGCAGCATAAGTGGGGGGACAGGGGCCTCTAGCTTT
>TRBV7-9|TRBJ1-3|15|.|.
CASSPPGYSGNTIYF
TGTGCCAGCAGCCCCCCTGGGTACTCTGGAAACACCATATATTTT
>TRBV2|TRBJ2-6|15|.|.
CASSFQGSGANVLTF
TGTGCCAGCAGCTTTCAGGGGTCCGGGGCCAACGTCCTGACTTTC
>TRBV27|TRBJ2-7|16|.|.
CASSLSSQRPTYEQYF
TGTGCCAGCAGTTTATCGTCCCAGAGACCTACATACGAGCAGTACTTC
>TRBV30|TRBJ1-1|14|.|.
CAWSLRGGSTEAFF
TGTGCCTGGAGCCTAAGGGGAGGTAGCACTGAAGCTTTCTTT
>TRBV15|TRBJ1-6|17|.|.
CATSRVYGIRGNSPLHF
TGTGCCACCAGCAGAGTGTACGGGATCCGAGGGAATTCACCCCTCCACTTT
>TRBV30|TRBJ1-1|13|.|.
CAWSVGWGTEAFF
TGTGCCTGGAGTGTGGGGTGGGGGACTGAAGCTTTCTTT
>TRBV24-1|TRBJ1-1|15|.|.
CATSETGTGNTEAFF
TGTGCCACCAGTGAAACCGGGACGGGGAACACTGAAGCTTTCTTT
>TRBV13|TRBJ1-1|14|.|.
CASSLEPTNTEAFF
TGTGCCAGCAGCTTAGAACCCACGAACACTGAAGCTTTCTTT
>TRBV6-5|TRBJ2-1|14|TRBD1|.
CASSFLGQGDEQFF
TGTGCCAGCAGTTTCCTGGGACAGGGGGATGAGCAGTTCTTC
>TRBV29-1|TRBJ1-1|12|.|once
CSVIQPNTEAFF
TGCAGCGTTATACAGCCGAACACTGAAGCTTTCTTT
>TRBV5-1|TRBJ2-2|14|.|.
CASSSQGIGGELFF
TGCGCCAGCAGCTCACAGGGAATCGGCGGGGAGCTGTTTTTT
>TRBV3-1/TRBV3-2|TRBJ2-1|15|TRBD1|.
CASSQGTGGNNEQFF
TGTGCCAGCAGCCAAGGGACAGGGGGCAACAATGAGCAGTTCTTC
>TRBV30|TRBJ1-2|13|TRBD1|.
CAWNIGTGDGYTF
TGTGCCTGGAATATAGGGACAGGGGATGGCTACACCTTC
>TRBV28|TRBJ1-2|17|TRBD1|.
CASSSPGQPSANYGYTF
TGTGCCAGCAGTTCCCCGGGACAGCCCTCCGCTAACTATGGCTACACCTTC
>TRBV2|TRBJ2-1|15|TRBD1|.
CASTGDRGSYNEQFF
TGTGCCAGCACGGGGGACAGGGGTTCCTACAATGAGCAGTTCTTC
>TRBV6-2/TRBV6-3|TRBJ1-2|16|.|.
CASSTIRDGINYGYTF
TGTGCCAGCAGTACAATCCGGGACGGAATTAACTATGGCTACACCTTC
>TRBV12-3/TRBV12-4|TRBJ2-1|13|TRBD2|.
CASGGGLVNEQFF
TGTGCTTCGGGAGGGGGTCTGGTCAATGAGCAGTTCTTC
>TRBV19|TRBJ1-1|13|.|.
CASSILRNTEAFF
TGTGCCAGTAGTATTCTCAGGAACACTGAAGCTTTCTTT
>TRBV6-1|TRBJ1-2|13|.|.
CASSEARQGGYTF
TGTGCCAGCAGTGAAGCTCGCCAGGGTGGCTACACCTTC
>TRBV19|TRBJ1-2|12|.|.
CASGQNPYGYTF
TGTGCCAGCGGACAGAACCCATATGGCTACACCTTC
>TRBV12-3/TRBV12-4|TRBJ2-7|13|.|.
CASRSAISYEQYF
TGTGCCAGCAGAAGTGCGATCTCCTACGAGCAGTACTTC